This T cell receptor beta chain derives from a study of CD4 T cells in relation to SARS-CoV-2 and coronaviruses. Concerning this clone itself: Its antigen remains unidentified.

The study, taken as a whole, reports: No crossreactivity against non-spike viral proteins was tested here.

Using immunoSEQ multiplex PCR, the repertoire was profiled, and TCRdb retains in-frame clones only, with some absent. There are some 44,000 clones in the sample; approximately 80% occur only once, and approximately 1.5% lies in the top ten. Sorted naive or memory CD4+ cells met CEF peptides for 10 days. The sample taken for sequencing was naive CD4+ T cells from PBMCs, cultured in vitro. Subset in this sample: naive CD4+ T cells isolated by negative enrichment. The TCR originated in an adult with COVID-19.

In DNA, the CDR3 is TGTGCCTGGAGTGGCCGACTAGCGGAGACCTACGAGCAGTACTTC. Translation gives CAWSGRLAETYEQYF. The J gene is TRBJ2-7, the V gene TRBV30; 9 bases map to TRBD2. V gave up 1 base and J gave up 2 bases; unmatched junction bases: 6. The CDR3 contains 15 residues. Looked up from germline, CDR1 is GTSNPN and CDR2 is SVGIG (reference sequence).